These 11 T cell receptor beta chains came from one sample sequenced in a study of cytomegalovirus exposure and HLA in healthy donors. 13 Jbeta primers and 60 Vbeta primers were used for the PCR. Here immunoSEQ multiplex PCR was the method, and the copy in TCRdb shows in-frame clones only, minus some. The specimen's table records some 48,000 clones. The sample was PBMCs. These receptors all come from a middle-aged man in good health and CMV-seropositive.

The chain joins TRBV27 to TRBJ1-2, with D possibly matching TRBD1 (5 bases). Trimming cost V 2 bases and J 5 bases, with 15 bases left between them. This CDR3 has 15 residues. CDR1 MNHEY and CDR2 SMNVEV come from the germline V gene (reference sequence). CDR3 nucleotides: TGTGCCAGCAGTTTAGGGTCAGGCGGGGGATATGGCTACACCTTC. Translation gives CASSLGSGGGYGYTF.

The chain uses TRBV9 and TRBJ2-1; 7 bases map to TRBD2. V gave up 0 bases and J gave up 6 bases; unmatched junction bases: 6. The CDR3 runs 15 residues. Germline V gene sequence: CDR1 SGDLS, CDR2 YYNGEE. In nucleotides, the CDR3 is TGTGCCAGCAGCGTAGGAACGGGAGGCCCCAATGAGCAGTTCTTC. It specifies CASSVGTGGPNEQFF.

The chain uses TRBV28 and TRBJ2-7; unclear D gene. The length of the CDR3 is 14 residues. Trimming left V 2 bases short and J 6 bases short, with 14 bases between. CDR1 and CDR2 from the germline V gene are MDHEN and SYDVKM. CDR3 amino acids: CASSLTATSTEQYF. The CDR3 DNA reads TGTGCCAGCAGTTTAACAGCCACATCCACCGAGCAGTACTTC.

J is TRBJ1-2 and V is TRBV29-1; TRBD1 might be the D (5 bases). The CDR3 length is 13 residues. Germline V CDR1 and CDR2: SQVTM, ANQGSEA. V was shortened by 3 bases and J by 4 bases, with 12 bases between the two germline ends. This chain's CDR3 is CSVDVRVGYGYTF. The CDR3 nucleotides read TGCAGCGTTGATGTCAGGGTGGGCTATGGCTACACCTTC.

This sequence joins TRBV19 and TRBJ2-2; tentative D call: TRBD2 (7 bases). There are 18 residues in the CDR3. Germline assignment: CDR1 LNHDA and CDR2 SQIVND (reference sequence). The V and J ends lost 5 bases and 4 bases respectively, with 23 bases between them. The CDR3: CASSVVRGRALITGELFF. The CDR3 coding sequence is TGTGCCAGTAGTGTGGTTAGGGGGAGGGCCCTTATCACCGGGGAGCTGTTTTTT.

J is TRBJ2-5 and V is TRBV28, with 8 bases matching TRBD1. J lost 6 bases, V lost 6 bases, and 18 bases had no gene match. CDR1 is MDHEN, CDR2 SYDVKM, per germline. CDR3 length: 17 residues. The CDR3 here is CASSYYGTGKNKKTQYF. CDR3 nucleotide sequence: TGTGCCAGCAGCTATTATGGGACAGGAAAAAATAAGAAGACCCAGTACTTC. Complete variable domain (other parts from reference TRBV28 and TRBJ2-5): DVKVTQSSRYLVKRTGEKVFLECVQDMDHENMFWYRQDPGLGLRLIYFSYDVKMKEKGDIPEGYSVSREKKERFSLILESASTNQTSMYLCASSYYGTGKNKKTQYFGPGTRLLVL.

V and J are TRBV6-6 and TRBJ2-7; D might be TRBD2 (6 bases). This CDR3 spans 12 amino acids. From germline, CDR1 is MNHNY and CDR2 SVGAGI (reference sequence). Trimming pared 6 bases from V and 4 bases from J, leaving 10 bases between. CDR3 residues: CASSRLVYEQYF. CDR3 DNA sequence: TGTGCCAGCAGCCGACTAGTTTACGAGCAGTACTTC.

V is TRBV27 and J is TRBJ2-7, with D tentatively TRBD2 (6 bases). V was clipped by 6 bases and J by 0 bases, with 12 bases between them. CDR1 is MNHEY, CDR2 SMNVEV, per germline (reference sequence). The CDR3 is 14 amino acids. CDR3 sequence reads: CASREAGTSYEQYF. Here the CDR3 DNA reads TGTGCCAGCAGGGAGGCGGGGACCTCCTACGAGCAGTACTTC.

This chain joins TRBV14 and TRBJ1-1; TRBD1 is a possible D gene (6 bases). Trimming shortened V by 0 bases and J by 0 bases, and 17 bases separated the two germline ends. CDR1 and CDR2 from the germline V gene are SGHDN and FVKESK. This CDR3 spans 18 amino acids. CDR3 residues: CASSQELQGFFLNTEAFF. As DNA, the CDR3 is TGTGCCAGCAGCCAAGAATTACAGGGTTTCTTTTTGAACACTGAAGCTTTCTTT.

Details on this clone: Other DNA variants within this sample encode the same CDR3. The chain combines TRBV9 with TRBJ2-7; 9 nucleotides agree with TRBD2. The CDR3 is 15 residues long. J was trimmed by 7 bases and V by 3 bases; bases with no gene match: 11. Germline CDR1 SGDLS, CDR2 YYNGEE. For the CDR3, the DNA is TGTGCCAGCAGCGAGACCGGGGGGACTAGCCGGGAGCAGTACTTC. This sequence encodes CASSETGGTSREQYF.

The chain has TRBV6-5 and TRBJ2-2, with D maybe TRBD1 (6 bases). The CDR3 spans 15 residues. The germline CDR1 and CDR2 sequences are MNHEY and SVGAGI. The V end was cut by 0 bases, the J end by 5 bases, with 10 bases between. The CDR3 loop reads CASSYSTQGTGELFF. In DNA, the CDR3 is TGTGCCAGCAGTTACTCGACACAGGGAACCGGGGAGCTGTTTTTT.